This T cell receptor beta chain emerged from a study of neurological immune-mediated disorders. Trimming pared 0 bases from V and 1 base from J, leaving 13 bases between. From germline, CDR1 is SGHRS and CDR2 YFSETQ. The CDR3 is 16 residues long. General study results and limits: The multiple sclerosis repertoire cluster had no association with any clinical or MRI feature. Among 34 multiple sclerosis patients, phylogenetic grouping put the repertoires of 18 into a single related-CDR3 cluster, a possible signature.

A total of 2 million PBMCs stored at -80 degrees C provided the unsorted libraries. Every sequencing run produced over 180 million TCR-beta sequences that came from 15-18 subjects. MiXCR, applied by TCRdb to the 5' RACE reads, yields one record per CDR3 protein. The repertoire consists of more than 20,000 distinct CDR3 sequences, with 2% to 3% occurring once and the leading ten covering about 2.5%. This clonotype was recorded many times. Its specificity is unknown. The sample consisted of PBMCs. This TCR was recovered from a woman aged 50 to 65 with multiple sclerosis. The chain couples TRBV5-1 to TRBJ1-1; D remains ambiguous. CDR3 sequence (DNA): TGCGCCAGCAGCTTGGATTTAGGAGGGCAGAACACTGAAGCTTTCTTT. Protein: CASSLDLGGQNTEAFF.